A selection of T cell receptor beta chains follows, all from one sample in a study of blood T cell repertoires in COVID-19. The protocol was immunoSEQ multiplex PCR, while the TCRdb copy is restricted to in-frame clones and leaves out a portion. The table lists 100,000 to 150,000 clones, around 81% of them singletons. The specimen was peripheral blood. These receptors were obtained from a woman in her 50s with acute or convalescent COVID-19. Each CDR3 is given with its conserved first and last residue. The order of the fields is CDR3 protein, CDR3 DNA, V gene, clone size, J gene, D gene. A D gene is named only where the DNA matches it firmly. A row's size may be missing; if present it is once, few, many or a size class.

CDR3: CASSQDRGLVYGYTF
DNA: TGTGCCAGCAGCCAAGACAGAGGTCTCGTCTATGGCTACACCTTC
V: TRBV3-1/TRBV3-2
size: .
J: TRBJ1-2
D: .

CDR3: CASSIGDRGDQPQHF
DNA: TGTGCCAGTAGTATAGGAGACAGGGGAGATCAGCCCCAGCATTTT
V: TRBV19
size: .
J: TRBJ1-5
D: TRBD1

CDR3: CASSDSGRANYGYTF
DNA: TGTGCCAGCAGCGACTCAGGGAGGGCCAACTATGGCTACACCTTC
V: TRBV9
size: .
J: TRBJ1-2
D: .

CDR3: CASAQGSGNTIYF
DNA: TGTGCCAGTGCGCAGGGGTCCGGAAACACCATATATTTT
V: TRBV19
size: .
J: TRBJ1-3
D: .

CDR3: CASSHPRNTEAFF
DNA: TGTGCCAGCAGCCATCCCAGGAACACTGAAGCTTTCTTT
V: TRBV25-1
size: few
J: TRBJ1-1
D: .

CDR3: CASSPGNMDEKLFF
DNA: TGTGCCAGCAGCCCCGGGAACATGGATGAAAAACTGTTTTTT
V: TRBV6-6
size: .
J: TRBJ1-4
D: .

CDR3: CASSLQGYYGYTF
DNA: TGTGCCAGCAGTTTACAGGGGTACTATGGCTACACCTTC
V: TRBV12-3/TRBV12-4
size: .
J: TRBJ1-2
D: .

CDR3: CASSRTGNQETQYF
DNA: TGTGCCAGCAGCCGGACAGGGAATCAAGAGACCCAGTACTTC
V: TRBV7-9
size: .
J: TRBJ2-5
D: TRBD1

CDR3: CASSLEAGFIYEQYF
DNA: TGCGCCAGCAGCTTGGAAGCAGGGTTTATCTACGAGCAGTACTTC
V: TRBV5-1
size: .
J: TRBJ2-7
D: .

CDR3: CASSQGDRDNYGYTF
DNA: TGTGCCAGCAGCCAAGGGGACAGGGATAACTATGGCTACACCTTC
V: TRBV3-1/TRBV3-2
size: .
J: TRBJ1-2
D: TRBD1

CDR3: CASSPGQGSSKYQETQYF
DNA: TGCGCCAGCAGCCCGGGACAGGGGTCATCCAAGTACCAAGAGACCCAGTACTTC
V: TRBV5-1
size: .
J: TRBJ2-5
D: TRBD1

CDR3: CASSGERGRNTGELFF
DNA: TGTGCCAGCAGCGGCGAGCGGGGGAGAAACACCGGGGAGCTGTTTTTT
V: TRBV5-4
size: .
J: TRBJ2-2
D: TRBD2

CDR3: CASSIAGTNTEAFF
DNA: TGTGCCAGTAGTATCGCGGGCACGAACACTGAAGCTTTCTTT
V: TRBV19
size: .
J: TRBJ1-1
D: .

CDR3: CASSILGGEQFF
DNA: TGTGCCAGTAGTATACTAGGGGGTGAGCAGTTCTTC
V: TRBV19
size: .
J: TRBJ2-1
D: .

CDR3: CASTYGLSTGELFF
DNA: TGTGCCAGCACTTATGGACTATCCACCGGGGAGCTGTTTTTT
V: TRBV6-1
size: .
J: TRBJ2-2
D: .

CDR3: CSTDLGRTQYF
DNA: TGCAGTACTGACCTTGGGAGGACCCAGTACTTC
V: TRBV20-1
size: .
J: TRBJ2-5
D: .

CDR3: CAISQRGGTSGDNEQFF
DNA: TGTGCCATCAGTCAGAGGGGCGGGACTAGCGGGGACAATGAGCAGTTCTTC
V: TRBV10-3
size: once
J: TRBJ2-1
D: TRBD2